These 19 T cell receptor beta chains originate from one sample sequenced in a study of lymphopenia after photon versus proton radiotherapy. This table comes from immunoSEQ multiplex PCR, and its TCRdb copy is limited to in-frame clones, with some not included. In the table there are roughly 40,000 clones, 85% to 90% of which are singletons. The starting material was peripheral blood, obtained from a patient treated with proton-based radiotherapy. The receptors stem from a woman aged 70-85 years with pancreatic cancer. Some clones in this sample may be carry-over from other donors' samples.

The chain combines TRBV5-6 with TRBJ1-5; D possibly corresponds to TRBD1 (6 bases). Trimming removed 2 bases from V and 6 bases from J, with 12 bases in between. The CDR3 is 14 residues long. Germline CDR1 SGHDT, CDR2 YYEEEE. The CDR3 here is CASSFLGAGQPQHF. In DNA, the CDR3 is TGTGCCAGCAGCTTCCTGGGGGCTGGTCAGCCCCAGCATTTT.

V gene TRBV25-1 combines with J gene TRBJ2-5; D uncertain. The J call is doubtful: the DNA matches TRBJ2-7 better. This CDR3 has 15 amino acids. From germline, CDR1 is MGHDK and CDR2 SYGVNS. The chain's CDR3 is CASSESRTESYEQYF. The CDR3 region has the DNA TGTGCCAGCAGTGAATCGAGGACGGAATCCTACGAGCAGTACTTC.

This sequence joins TRBV7-8 and TRBJ2-5; 9 bases match TRBD2. The junction had 4 bases not matched to a gene; V was cut back by 3 bases and J by 5 bases. Germline values: CDR1 SGHVS, CDR2 FQNEAQ. The CDR3 has 14 amino acids. The DNA of the CDR3 is TGTGCCAGCAGCTTTGGCGGGAGGGGCGAGACCCAGTACTTC. Translating it yields CASSFGGRGETQYF.

This sequence joins TRBV2 and TRBJ1-5; D is possibly TRBD1 (5 bases). The CDR3 runs to 16 residues. V gave up 4 bases and J gave up 4 bases, with 17 bases separating them. Per the germline V gene, CDR1 is SNHLY and CDR2 is FYNNEI. CDR3 region: CASSVSGRAENQPQHF. The CDR3 coding sequence is TGTGCCAGCAGTGTTTCGGGCAGGGCGGAGAATCAGCCCCAGCATTTT. The variable domain in full, completed from reference TRBV2 and TRBJ1-5, reads EPEVTQTPSHQVTQMGQEVILRCVPISNHLYFYWYRQILGQKVEFLVSFYNNEISEKSEIFDDQFSVERPDGSNFTLKIRSTKLEDSAMYFCASSVSGRAENQPQHFGDGTRLSIL.

The rearrangement joins TRBV9 to TRBJ2-7; D remains ambiguous. The CDR3 spans 14 residues. V dropped 0 bases and J dropped 0 bases, with 7 bases sitting between them. The germline CDR1 and CDR2 sequences are SGDLS and YYNGEE. The CDR3, as DNA: TGTGCCAGCAGCGTAGAAACGGACTCCTACGAGCAGTACTTC. It codes for CASSVETDSYEQYF.

The chain recombines TRBV7-2 with TRBJ1-2; no clear D. Germline CDR1 SGHTA, CDR2 FQGNSA. The CDR3 is 12 amino acids. Trimming took off 3 bases at V and 8 bases at J, with 10 bases between the two ends. CDR3 DNA sequence: TGTGCCAGCAGCTTGCCCCCTAAAGGCTACACCTTC. Translation: CASSLPPKGYTF.

The chain is built from TRBV27 and TRBJ2-7; 7 bases map to TRBD2. CDR3 size: 15 residues. The V and J ends lost 3 bases and 1 base, in that order; junction bases with no gene match: 6. The germline V gene encodes CDR1 MNHEY and CDR2 SMNVEV (reference sequence). The CDR3 reads CASSLSAAGSYEQYF. CDR3 DNA: TGTGCCAGCAGTTTGTCCGCAGCGGGGTCCTACGAGCAGTACTTC.

Note on this clone: Sequence at one end of the junction differs from germline and may be a read error. V is TRBV7-7 and J is TRBJ2-2, with D possibly matching TRBD1 (6 bases). This CDR3 contains 14 residues. Germline CDR1 and CDR2: SSHAT and FNYEAQ (reference sequence). CDR3 loop: CASSPQGPRGELFF. The CDR3, as DNA: TGTGCTAGCAGCCCCCAGGGGCCCCGCGGCGAGCTGTTTTTT.

The rearrangement links TRBV7-2 to TRBJ2-5; 10 nucleotides align to TRBD2. The CDR3 totals 13 residues. V lost 7 bases, J lost 5 bases, and 4 bases stayed unmatched. Germline V gene sequence: CDR1 SGHTA, CDR2 FQGNSA. In nucleotides, the CDR3 is TGTGCCAGCACCACGGGACTAGCGGAGACCCAGTACTTC. This translates into CASTTGLAETQYF.

Comments on this clone: Different DNA sequences within this sample yield the same CDR3. The chain carries TRBV2 and TRBJ1-1, with TRBD1 identical over 7 bases. V lost 4 bases, J lost 1 base, and 3 bases stayed unmatched. Germline assignment: CDR1 SNHLY and CDR2 FYNNEI. The CDR3 consists of 14 residues. CDR3: CASSGQGSNTEAFF. In DNA, the CDR3 is TGTGCCAGCAGTGGACAGGGCTCGAACACTGAAGCTTTCTTT.

The chain links TRBV30 to TRBJ1-1; 7 nucleotides align to TRBD1. There are 11 residues in the CDR3. With 0 bases clipped from V and 10 bases from J, the junction kept 2 bases outside the gene matches. Germline values: CDR1 GTSNPN, CDR2 SVGIG (reference sequence). CDR3 region: CAWSVRTGAFF. In DNA form, the CDR3 reads TGTGCCTGGAGTGTCAGGACAGGAGCTTTCTTT.

This sequence joins TRBV7-9 and TRBJ2-3; 8 bases map to TRBD1. Germline CDR1 reads SEHNR; CDR2 reads FQNEAQ (reference sequence). Trimming at V came to 1 base and at J to 3 bases, leaving 6 bases not matched to a gene. This CDR3 spans 16 amino acids. As DNA, the CDR3 is TGTGCCAGCAGCTTAGGGACAGGGCAAAGGACAGATACGCAGTATTTT. This gives the protein CASSLGTGQRTDTQYF. Full variable domain (outside the CDR3, taken from reference TRBV7-9 and TRBJ2-3): DTGVSQNPRHKITKRGQNVTFRCDPISEHNRLYWYRQTLGQGPEFLTYFQNEAQLEKSRLLSDRFSAERPKGSFSTLEIQRTEQGDSAMYLCASSLGTGQRTDTQYFGPGTRLTVL.

This sequence joins TRBV19 and TRBJ1-1; no clear D. This CDR3 contains 14 residues. V shed 2 bases and J shed 5 bases, with 12 bases lying between them. Looked up from germline, CDR1 is LNHDA and CDR2 is SQIVND (reference sequence). In DNA form, the CDR3 reads TGTGCCAGTAGTATAAGGGTAATCGAGACTGAAGCTTTCTTT. It codes for CASSIRVIETEAFF.

The CDR3, as DNA: TGTGCCAGCAGCCCGGACCGGGACAGGTTAACAGATACGCAGTATTTT. It translates to CASSPDRDRLTDTQYF. The rearrangement joins TRBV5-6 to TRBJ2-3; TRBD1 matches at 8 bases. The CDR3 is 16 residues long. The V gene's germline CDR1 is SGHDT and CDR2 YYEEEE. V lost 4 bases and J lost 3; bases outside the gene matches: 10.

The rearrangement joins TRBV7-9 to TRBJ2-3; 9 bases align to TRBD1. The CDR3 is 15 amino acids. Germline V CDR1 and CDR2: SEHNR, FQNEAQ (reference sequence). The junction had 6 bases not matched to a gene; V was cut back by 7 bases and J by 1 base. The CDR3 is CASTPDRGGTDTQYF. CDR3 nucleotide sequence: TGTGCCAGCACCCCGGACAGGGGAGGCACAGATACGCAGTATTTT.

The CDR3 nucleotides are TGCGCCAGCAGCCAAGATACGGCAAAAGAGACCCAGTACTTC. It is translated as CASSQDTAKETQYF. This sequence joins TRBV4-3 and TRBJ2-5; no clear D gene. Looked up from germline, CDR1 is LGHNA and CDR2 is YSLEER. This CDR3 spans 14 amino acids. V was clipped by 0 bases and J by 3 bases, with 8 bases between them.

The V gene is TRBV7-9, the J gene TRBJ1-5; D is unclear. CDR1 SEHNR and CDR2 FQNEAQ come from the germline V gene (reference sequence). The CDR3 loop spans 13 amino acids. V lost 8 bases, J lost 2 bases, and 10 bases lay in between. CDR3 bases: TGTGCCAGCCGTGGGGTCGGCAATCAGCCCCAGCATTTT. Amino acid sequence: CASRGVGNQPQHF.

V is TRBV5-1 and J is TRBJ1-5, with TRBD1 matching 8 bases. CDR3 length: 13 residues. Germline CDR1 reads SGHRS; CDR2 reads YFSETQ. J was trimmed by 6 bases and V by 4 bases; bases with no gene match: 3. CDR3 DNA sequence: TGCGCCAGCAGCCGTGACAGGGGTCAGCCCCAGCATTTT. Protein: CASSRDRGQPQHF.

The rearrangement uses TRBV10-3 and TRBJ1-5; D remains unclear. The CDR3 sequence is 14 residues long. Germline V gives CDR1 ENHRY, CDR2 SYGVKD. V lost 3 bases and J 3 bases, leaving 9 bases between the germline ends. The CDR3: CAISDGRFNQPQHF. The CDR3 DNA reads TGTGCCATCAGTGATGGCAGGTTCAATCAGCCCCAGCATTTT.